The rows below give T cell receptor beta chains drawn from one sample of a study of vaccination and CD4 T cells after COVID-19. The antigens for these receptors are not known. Via MiXCR, TCRdb re-called the PCR reads, giving one row per CDR3 protein. The sample lists some 21,000 distinct CDR3 sequences, 30% to 40% occurring once. Sequenced input: cultured CD4+ T cells from blood. These receptors were obtained from a human donor with COVID-19. CDR3s include the opening cysteine and the closing phenylalanine or tryptophan. D genes are given only for firm matches. The size entry is marked missing in some rows and otherwise reads once, few, many or a size class.

d_gene	v_gene	j_gene	abundance	CDR3aa	CDR3nt
.	TRBV11-2	TRBJ2-5	.	CASSLDLVYQETQYF	TGTGCCAGCAGCTTAGATCTAGTATACCAAGAGACCCAGTACTTC
.	TRBV19	TRBJ2-7	.	CASTPGDLRVSEQYF	TGTGCCAGTACCCCAGGGGACCTGAGGGTATCCGAGCAGTACTTC
TRBD1	TRBV30	TRBJ2-2	.	CAWNRGRGNTGELFF	TGTGCCTGGAACAGGGGGCGCGGGAACACCGGGGAGCTGTTTTTT
TRBD1	TRBV5-4	TRBJ2-7	.	CASSFEGQGREQYF	TGTGCCAGCAGCTTCGAGGGACAGGGCCGCGAGCAGTACTTC
.	TRBV6-1	TRBJ1-6	few	CASSEDSVDLVDSYNSPLHF	TGTGCCAGCAGTGAGGACAGTGTAGATCTGGTCGACTCCTATAATTCACCCCTCCACTTT
TRBD1	TRBV7-2	TRBJ1-6	.	CASSLGVGQVTSPLHF	TGTGCCAGCAGCTTAGGTGTCGGACAGGTCACTTCACCCCTCCACTTT
.	TRBV2	TRBJ2-5	few	CASRTPSGETQYF	TGTGCCAGCAGGACCCCCAGCGGGGAGACCCAGTACTTC
.	TRBV10-1	TRBJ2-4	.	CARDYLVRRPLAKNIQYF	TGCGCCAGGGATTATTTGGTTAGGAGGCCATTAGCCAAAAACATTCAGTACTTC
.	TRBV6-2/TRBV6-3	TRBJ2-5	.	CASSYSKAGTGPSAQYF	TGTGCCAGCAGTTACTCGAAAGCCGGGACGGGCCCATCGGCCCAGTACTTC
.	TRBV7-8	TRBJ1-5	few	CASSLGGNSNQPQHF	TGTGCCAGCAGCTTAGGGGGAAATAGCAATCAGCCCCAGCATTTT
.	TRBV7-9	TRBJ1-3	few	CASGTTGNTIYF	TGTGCCAGCGGTACTACAGGAAACACCATATATTTT
.	TRBV10-2	TRBJ2-3	.	CAAGTDTQYF	TGCGCCGCGGGGACGGATACGCAGTATTTT
.	TRBV24-1	TRBJ1-3	.	CATSNGNTIYF	TGTGCCACCAGTAACGGAAACACCATATATTTT
.	TRBV11-2	TRBJ2-3	few	CASSLDGRPSTDTQYF	TGTGCCAGCAGCTTAGATGGAAGGCCTAGCACAGATACGCAGTATTTT
.	TRBV20-1	TRBJ2-7	.	CSAPGRGAYEQYF	TGCAGTGCTCCCGGTAGGGGGGCCTACGAGCAGTACTTC
.	TRBV6-5	TRBJ2-1	.	CASSYLSLGGDEQFF	TGTGCCAGCAGTTACCTCTCCCTGGGAGGCGATGAGCAGTTCTTC
TRBD2	TRBV7-9	TRBJ2-5	few	CASSTGLAGVQETQYF	TGTGCCAGCAGCACAGGACTAGCGGGGGTCCAAGAGACCCAGTACTTC
.	TRBV20-1	TRBJ1-1	few	CSAGKRGEAFF	TGCAGTGCTGGGAAACGGGGTGAAGCTTTCTTT
TRBD1	TRBV20-1	TRBJ2-7	.	CSARQGIYEQYF	TGCAGTGCTCGACAGGGTATCTACGAGCAGTACTTC
.	TRBV20-1	TRBJ1-1	few	CSAKDAGTEAFF	TGCAGTGCTAAAGATGCCGGGACTGAAGCTTTCTTT